Following are 12 T cell receptor beta chains from one sample sequenced in a study of T-cell reconstitution after alpha-beta-depleted transplantation in children. Library preparation (for TCRbeta) was performed with unique molecular identifiers. TCRdb re-analysed the PCR reads in MiXCR, keeping a single row per CDR3 protein. The repertoire holds 330,000 or so distinct CDR3 sequences, with about 9.3% as singletons. Sample: PBMCs from the stem cell graft donor, taken from the stem cell graft. The receptor set was obtained from a human donor who donated a stem cell graft to a child with acute lymphoblastic leukemia.

CDR3 in DNA: TGCAGTGCTAGGGGCCCCCGTTACACTGAAGCTTTCTTT. This gives the protein CSARGPRYTEAFF. The rearrangement joins TRBV20-1 to TRBJ1-1; D not resolved. This CDR3 contains 13 residues. V lost 3 bases and J lost 3, with 11 bases in between. Germline V gene sequence: CDR1 DFQATT, CDR2 SNEGSKA (reference sequence).

The CDR3 loop is CAISALRSQGRTGELFF. DNA for the CDR3: TGTGCCATCAGTGCCCTCCGGTCCCAGGGACGCACCGGGGAGCTGTTTTTT. The chain carries TRBV10-3 and TRBJ2-2, with D perhaps matching TRBD1 or TRBD2 (5 bases each). V was trimmed by 4 bases and J by 4 bases, leaving 19 bases between them. The CDR3 contains 17 residues. The germline V gene encodes CDR1 ENHRY and CDR2 SYGVKD.

This clonotype was counted only a few times. The chain carries TRBV30 and TRBJ2-2, with D uncertain. Germline-derived CDR1 and CDR2 are GTSNPN and SVGIG (reference sequence). The ends were cut back, 4 bases at V and 4 bases at J, with 7 bases in the middle. The CDR3 loop spans 12 amino acids. CDR3 bases: TGTGCCTGGATGGCGGTCACCGGGGAGCTGTTTTTT. It encodes CAWMAVTGELFF.

This clonotype was detected only a few times. The rearrangement links TRBV28 to TRBJ1-1; D remains unclear. The CDR3 contains 13 residues. Germline V lookup: CDR1 MDHEN, CDR2 SYDVKM. The V end lost 6 bases, the J end lost 4 bases, and 12 bases lay between the germline ends. CDR3 nucleotide sequence: TGTGCCAGCAGCCAGACCAGGCCCACTGAAGCTTTCTTT. Its translation: CASSQTRPTEAFF.

The sample holds a few counts of this clonotype. This sequence joins TRBV28 and TRBJ2-2, with 10 positions matching TRBD1. The V gene's germline CDR1 is MDHEN and CDR2 SYDVKM. The CDR3 spans 16 residues. J was trimmed by 3 bases and V by 6 bases; bases with no gene match: 7. CDR3 DNA: TGTGCCAGCAGACCTTTGGACAGGGGGGACACCGGGGAGCTGTTTTTT. Translated: CASRPLDRGDTGELFF.

The table lists this clonotype with a few counts. This chain connects TRBV4-3 to TRBJ2-3; 12 bases match TRBD2. In germline, CDR1 is LGHNA, CDR2 YSLEER. The trim removed 1 base at V and 4 bases at J, leaving 9 bases unmatched. The CDR3 loop spans 18 amino acids. CDR3 bases: TGCGCCAGCAGCCAAGTTTCTCGACTAGCGGGAGATTCAGATACGCAGTATTTT. Translating it yields CASSQVSRLAGDSDTQYF.

This clonotype appeared once. The rearrangement links TRBV12-3 or TRBV12-4 to TRBJ1-1; 10 bases are a match to TRBD1. The CDR3 runs 14 residues. After removal of 5 bases from V and 6 bases from J, the junction contained 6 bases not matched to a gene. The CDR3 is CASSPGTGDAEAFF. CDR3 bases: TGTGCCAGCAGTCCCGGGACAGGGGACGCTGAAGCTTTCTTT.

This clonotype has more than one count but fewer than ten. The rearrangement joins TRBV5-6 to TRBJ2-2; the D is unclear. The CDR3 consists of 15 residues. Germline V lookup: CDR1 SGHDT, CDR2 YYEEEE. The V end lost 4 bases, the J end lost 0 bases, and 10 bases lay between the germline ends. The CDR3 spells CASSPLPPNTGELFF. Written as DNA, the CDR3 is TGTGCCAGCAGCCCGCTACCGCCGAACACCGGGGAGCTGTTTTTT.

The V call is TRBV5-4, the J call TRBJ2-7, with TRBD2 as a possible D gene (6 bases). CDR3 size: 15 residues. CDR1 SGHNT and CDR2 YYREEE come from the germline V gene (reference sequence). Trimming removed 1 base at V and 1 base at J, with 12 bases between. The DNA of the CDR3 is TGTGCCAGCAGCTTGTTGGGGGGTAGTTCCTACGAGCAGTACTTC. Amino acids: CASSLLGGSSYEQYF.

This clonotype was observed a few times. This chain uses TRBV15 with TRBJ2-3, with D possibly matching TRBD2 (6 bases). Germline CDR1 and CDR2: LNHNV and YYDKDF (reference sequence). Trimming left V 2 bases short and J 6 bases short, with 21 bases between. CDR3 length: 17 residues. This CDR3 reads CATSRRSLAVRQDTQYF. The CDR3 DNA is TGTGCCACCAGCAGACGGTCACTAGCTGTTCGTCAGGATACGCAGTATTTT.

This chain uses TRBV4-3 with TRBJ2-7, with 13 bases that match TRBD2. Germline V gene data show CDR1 as LGHNA and CDR2 as YSLEER. CDR3 length equals 18 residues. With V trimmed by 0 bases and J by 4 bases, 9 bases remained unmatched. The CDR3 region is CASSQDTLLAGGKYEQYF. CDR3 coding DNA: TGCGCCAGCAGCCAAGATACCCTACTAGCGGGAGGGAAGTACGAGCAGTACTTC.

There are a few counts of this clonotype. The chain uses TRBV20-1 and TRBJ1-5; 9 nucleotides line up with TRBD1. The CDR3 extends over 17 amino acids. V was clipped by 3 bases and J by 2 bases; unmatched bases: 11. Germline assignment: CDR1 DFQATT and CDR2 SNEGSKA (reference sequence). CDR3: CSARGTGTGLRNQPQHF. The CDR3, as DNA: TGCAGTGCTAGGGGCACCGGGACAGGGCTACGCAATCAGCCCCAGCATTTT.